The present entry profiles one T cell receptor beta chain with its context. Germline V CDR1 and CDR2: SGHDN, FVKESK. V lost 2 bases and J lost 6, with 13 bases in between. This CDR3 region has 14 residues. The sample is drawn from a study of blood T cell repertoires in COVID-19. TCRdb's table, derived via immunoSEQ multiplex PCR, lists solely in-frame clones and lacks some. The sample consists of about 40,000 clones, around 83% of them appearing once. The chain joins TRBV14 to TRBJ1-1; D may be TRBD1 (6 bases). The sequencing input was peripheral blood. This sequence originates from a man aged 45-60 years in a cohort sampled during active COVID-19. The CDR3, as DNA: TGTGCCAGCAGCCAAATCGCGGGGGGGCCTGAAGCTTTCTTT. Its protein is CASSQIAGGPEAFF.